These T cell receptor beta chains were read from a single sample in a study of T cell changes during pregnancy in multiple sclerosis. Measured with immunoSEQ multiplex PCR; TCRdb has only the in-frame clones, and not every one. In the table there are 40,000 to 45,000 clones, 85% to 95% of which are singletons. The sequencing sample was made of peripheral blood. These receptor sequences come from a female donor with multiple sclerosis, enrolled in a pregnancy study. The CDR3 runs from the conserved cysteine through the conserved F or W. A D gene is named only where the DNA matches it firmly. Rows may omit the clone size; those that give it use once, few, many or a size class.

cdr3_length	v_call	clone_size	d_call	j_call	cdr3_nt	cdr3_aa
13	TRBV19	NA	TRBD1	TRBJ2-5	TGTGCTGTGGGACAGGGACTCCAAGAGACCCAGTACTTC	CAVGQGLQETQYF
14	TRBV11-2	NA	TRBD2	TRBJ2-3	TGTGCCAGCAGCCCGACTAGCGGAACAGATACGCAGTATTTT	CASSPTSGTDTQYF
16	TRBV7-9	NA	TRBD1	TRBJ2-7	TGTGCCAGCAGCGCCAGACAGGGGGCGCTTACCTACGAGCAGTACTTC	CASSARQGALTYEQYF
19	TRBV28	NA	TRBD2	TRBJ2-7	TGTGCCAGCAGCTTAACTAGCGGGAGAACCACCGTGTGGTCCTACGAGCAGTACTTC	CASSLTSGRTTVWSYEQYF
15	TRBV9	NA	NA	TRBJ2-7	TGTGCCAGCAGCGCCCGGGCCTCAAATTACTACGAGCAGTACTTC	CASSARASNYYEQYF
13	TRBV10-3	NA	NA	TRBJ2-4	TGTGCCATCAGTGACCAGACCGGGGGCATTCAGTACTTC	CAISDQTGGIQYF
14	TRBV6-1	NA	NA	TRBJ1-1	TGTGCCAGCGCGCACTCCGACCGAGGCACTGAAGCTTTCTTT	CASAHSDRGTEAFF
17	TRBV7-2	once	TRBD1	TRBJ1-3	TGTGCCAGCAGCTTATGGTCGGGACAGACCTCTGGAAACACCATATATTTT	CASSLWSGQTSGNTIYF
13	TRBV19	NA	NA	TRBJ2-1	TGTGCCAGTAGCGGGAGCTCCTACAATGAGCAGTTCTTC	CASSGSSYNEQFF
15	TRBV10-3	NA	NA	TRBJ1-1	TGTGCCATCAGTGAGTCGTGGGTGTCAGGGACTGAAGCTTTCTTT	CAISESWVSGTEAFF
15	TRBV7-9	NA	TRBD1	TRBJ1-4	TGTGCCAGCAGCCCAGACAGGGGAACTAATGAAAAACTGTTTTTT	CASSPDRGTNEKLFF
14	TRBV6-5	NA	NA	TRBJ1-1	TGTGCCAGCAGCTCCCACGGGACGAACACTGAAGCTTTCTTT	CASSSHGTNTEAFF
13	TRBV30	NA	NA	TRBJ2-1	TGTGCCTGGAGTGTACCCCCCCAGCATGAGCAGTTCTTC	CAWSVPPQHEQFF
16	TRBV9	NA	TRBD2	TRBJ2-1	TGTGCCAGCAGCGTACGATGGTCTAGCGGGTACAATGAGCAGTTCTTC	CASSVRWSSGYNEQFF
14	TRBV7-9	NA	TRBD1	TRBJ2-7	TGTGCCAGCAGCTTAGGACAGGGGCGAGACGAGCAGTACTTC	CASSLGQGRDEQYF
16	TRBV5-4	NA	TRBD1	TRBJ2-5	TGTGCCAGCAGCCGAGGGACAGCAAATTGGGAAGAGACCCAGTACTTC	CASSRGTANWEETQYF
15	TRBV13	NA	TRBD2	TRBJ2-7	TGTGCCAGCAGCACCACCCTAGCGGGAGGGCCGCAGCAGTACTTC	CASSTTLAGGPQQYF
15	TRBV6-5	once	NA	TRBJ1-1	TGTGCCAGCAGCTACTCCGCGAGGTCGGACACTGAAGCTTTCTTT	CASSYSARSDTEAFF